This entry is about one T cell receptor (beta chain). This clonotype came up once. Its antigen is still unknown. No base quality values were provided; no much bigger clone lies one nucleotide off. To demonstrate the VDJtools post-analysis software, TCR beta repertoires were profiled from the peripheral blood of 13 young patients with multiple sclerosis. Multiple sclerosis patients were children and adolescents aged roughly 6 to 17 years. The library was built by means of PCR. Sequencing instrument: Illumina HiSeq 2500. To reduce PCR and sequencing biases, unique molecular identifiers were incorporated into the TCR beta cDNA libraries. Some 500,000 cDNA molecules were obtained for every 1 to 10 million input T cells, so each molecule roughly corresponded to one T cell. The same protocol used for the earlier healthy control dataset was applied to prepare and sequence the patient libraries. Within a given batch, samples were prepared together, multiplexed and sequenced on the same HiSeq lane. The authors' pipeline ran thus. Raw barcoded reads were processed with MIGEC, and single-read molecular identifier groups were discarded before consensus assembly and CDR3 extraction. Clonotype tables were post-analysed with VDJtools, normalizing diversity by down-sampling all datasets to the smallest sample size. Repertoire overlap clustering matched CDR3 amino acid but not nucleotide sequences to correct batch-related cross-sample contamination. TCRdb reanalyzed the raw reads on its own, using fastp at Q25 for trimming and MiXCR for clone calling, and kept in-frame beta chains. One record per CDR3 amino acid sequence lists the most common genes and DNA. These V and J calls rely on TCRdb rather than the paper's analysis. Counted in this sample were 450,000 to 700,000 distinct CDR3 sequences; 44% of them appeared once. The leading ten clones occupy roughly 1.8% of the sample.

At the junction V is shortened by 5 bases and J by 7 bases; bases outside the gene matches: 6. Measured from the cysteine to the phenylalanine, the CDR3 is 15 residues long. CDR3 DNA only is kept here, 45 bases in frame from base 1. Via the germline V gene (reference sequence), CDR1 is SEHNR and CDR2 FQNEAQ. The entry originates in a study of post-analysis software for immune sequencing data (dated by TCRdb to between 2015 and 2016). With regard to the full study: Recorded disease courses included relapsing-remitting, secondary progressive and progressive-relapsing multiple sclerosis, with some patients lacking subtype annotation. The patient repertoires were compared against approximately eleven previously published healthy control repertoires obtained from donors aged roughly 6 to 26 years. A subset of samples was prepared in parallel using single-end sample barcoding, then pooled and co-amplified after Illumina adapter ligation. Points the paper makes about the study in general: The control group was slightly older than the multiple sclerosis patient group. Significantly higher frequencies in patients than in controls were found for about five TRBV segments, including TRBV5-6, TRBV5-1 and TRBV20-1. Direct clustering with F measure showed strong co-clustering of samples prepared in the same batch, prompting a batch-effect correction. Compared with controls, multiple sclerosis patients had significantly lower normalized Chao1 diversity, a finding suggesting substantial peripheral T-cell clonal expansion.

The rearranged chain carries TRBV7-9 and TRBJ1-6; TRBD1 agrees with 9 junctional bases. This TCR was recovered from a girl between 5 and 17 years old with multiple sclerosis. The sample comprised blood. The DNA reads TGTGCCAGCAGCCAGGGACAGGGATTGAATTCACCCCTCCACTTT. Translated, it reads CASSQGQGLNSPLHF.